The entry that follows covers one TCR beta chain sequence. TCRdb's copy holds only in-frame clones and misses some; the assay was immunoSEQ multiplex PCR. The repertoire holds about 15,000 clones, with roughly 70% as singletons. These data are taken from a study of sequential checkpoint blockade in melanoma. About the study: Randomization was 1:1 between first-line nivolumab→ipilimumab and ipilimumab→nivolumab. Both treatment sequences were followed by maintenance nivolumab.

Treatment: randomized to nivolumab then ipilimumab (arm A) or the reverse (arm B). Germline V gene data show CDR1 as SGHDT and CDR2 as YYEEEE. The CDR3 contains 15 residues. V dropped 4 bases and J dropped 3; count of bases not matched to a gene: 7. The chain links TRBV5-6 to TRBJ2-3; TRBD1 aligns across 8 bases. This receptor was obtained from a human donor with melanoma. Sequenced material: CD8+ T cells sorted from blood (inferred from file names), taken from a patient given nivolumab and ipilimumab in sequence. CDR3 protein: CASSAAGGGTDTQYF. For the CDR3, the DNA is TGTGCCAGCAGCGCAGCAGGGGGCGGGACAGATACGCAGTATTTT. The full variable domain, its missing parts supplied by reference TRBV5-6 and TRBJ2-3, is DAGVTQSPTHLIKTRGQQVTLRCSPKSGHDTVSWYQQALGQGPQFIFQYYEEEERQRGNFPDRFSGHQFPNYSSELNVNALLLGDSALYLCASSAAGGGTDTQYFGPGTRLTVL.